The T cell receptor (beta chain) described here comes from a study of blood T cells in healthy people across ages. J gave up 4 bases and V 5 bases, and 9 bases lay outside the gene matches. Germline-derived CDR1 and CDR2 are SGHRS and YFSETQ. There are 15 residues in the CDR3. Alongside a J-beta primer mix, a sample-barcoded 5' primer served in a second PCR lasting roughly 7 to 11 cycles. TCRdb analysed the 5' RACE reads with MiXCR anew, one entry per CDR3 protein. The top ten clones hold around a fifth of a sample with more than 650,000 distinct CDR3 sequences, 20% to 25% of them seen once. This chain joins TRBV5-1 and TRBJ2-7; 10 nucleotides align to TRBD2. Material: blood. The TCR comes from a man between 65 and 85 years old in good health. The CDR3 protein is CASREGLAEYYEQYF. The CDR3 nucleotides are TGCGCCAGCAGAGAAGGACTAGCGGAGTATTACGAGCAGTACTTC.